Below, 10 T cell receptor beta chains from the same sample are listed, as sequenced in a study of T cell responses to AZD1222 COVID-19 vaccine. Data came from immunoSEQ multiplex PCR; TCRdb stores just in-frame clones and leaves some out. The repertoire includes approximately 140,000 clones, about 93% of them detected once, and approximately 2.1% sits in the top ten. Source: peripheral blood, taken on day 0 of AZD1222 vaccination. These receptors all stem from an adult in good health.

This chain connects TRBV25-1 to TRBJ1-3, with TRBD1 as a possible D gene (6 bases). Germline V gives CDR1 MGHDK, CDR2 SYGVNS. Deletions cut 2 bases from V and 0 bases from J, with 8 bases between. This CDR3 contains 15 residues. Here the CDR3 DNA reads TGTGCCAGCAGTGAAATACAGGGCTCTGGAAACACCATATATTTT. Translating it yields CASSEIQGSGNTIYF.

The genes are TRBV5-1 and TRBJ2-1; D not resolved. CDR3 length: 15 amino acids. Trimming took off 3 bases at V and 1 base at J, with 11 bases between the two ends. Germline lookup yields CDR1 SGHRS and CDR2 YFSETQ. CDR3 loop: CASSSDTSSYNEQFF. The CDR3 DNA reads TGCGCCAGCAGCTCCGACACCTCTTCCTACAATGAGCAGTTCTTC.

CDR3 bases: TGTGCCAGCAGTAACTCCGGGACGGTCTACGAGCAGTACTTC. Residues: CASSNSGTVYEQYF. V gene TRBV27 combines with J gene TRBJ2-7; D tentatively fits TRBD1 or TRBD2 (5 bases each). This CDR3 region has 14 residues. Trimming shortened V by 5 bases and J by 3 bases, and 14 bases separated the two germline ends. CDR1 is MNHEY, CDR2 SMNVEV, per germline (reference sequence).

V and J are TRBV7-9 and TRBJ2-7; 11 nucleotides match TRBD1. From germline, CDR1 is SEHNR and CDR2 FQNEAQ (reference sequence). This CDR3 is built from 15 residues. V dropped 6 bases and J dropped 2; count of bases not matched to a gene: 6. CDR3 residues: CASSSGTGGAYEQYF. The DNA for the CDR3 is TGTGCCAGCAGTTCCGGGACAGGGGGGGCCTACGAGCAGTACTTC.

The CDR3 nucleotides are TGCGCCAGCAGCTTCACAGCTAATTCACCCCTCCACTTT. It encodes CASSFTANSPLHF. The chain has TRBV5-1 and TRBJ1-6; D gene ambiguous. V lost 2 bases and J 6 bases, leaving 6 bases between the germline ends. Germline V gene sequence: CDR1 SGHRS, CDR2 YFSETQ. This CDR3 is built from 13 residues.

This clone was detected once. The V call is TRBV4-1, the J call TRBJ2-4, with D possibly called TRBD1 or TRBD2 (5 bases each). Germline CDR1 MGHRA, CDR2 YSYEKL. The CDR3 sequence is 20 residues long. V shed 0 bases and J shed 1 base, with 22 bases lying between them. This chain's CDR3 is CASSQEIQDGAWMAKNIQYF. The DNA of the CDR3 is TGCGCCAGCAGCCAAGAAATTCAGGACGGGGCTTGGATGGCCAAAAACATTCAGTACTTC.

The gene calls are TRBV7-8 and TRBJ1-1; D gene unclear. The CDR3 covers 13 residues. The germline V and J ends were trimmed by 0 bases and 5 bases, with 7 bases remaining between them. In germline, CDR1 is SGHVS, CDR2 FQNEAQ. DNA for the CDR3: TGTGCCAGCAGCTTAGCGATGAGTACTGAAGCTTTCTTT. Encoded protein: CASSLAMSTEAFF.

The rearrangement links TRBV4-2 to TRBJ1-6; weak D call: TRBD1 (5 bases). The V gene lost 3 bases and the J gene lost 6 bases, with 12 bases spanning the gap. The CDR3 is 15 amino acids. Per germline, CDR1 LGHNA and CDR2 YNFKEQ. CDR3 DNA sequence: TGTGCCAGCAGCCAGACGGGGCGCGTTAATTCACCCCTCCACTTT. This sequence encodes CASSQTGRVNSPLHF.

This CDR3 reads CASSFRTGGANTEAFF. CDR3 DNA sequence: TGCGCCAGCAGCTTCCGGACAGGGGGCGCAAACACTGAAGCTTTCTTT. The gene calls are TRBV5-1 and TRBJ1-1; 11 nucleotides match TRBD1. The trim removed 2 bases at V and 2 bases at J, leaving 5 bases unmatched. The V gene's germline CDR1 is SGHRS and CDR2 YFSETQ. This CDR3 is 16 amino acids long.

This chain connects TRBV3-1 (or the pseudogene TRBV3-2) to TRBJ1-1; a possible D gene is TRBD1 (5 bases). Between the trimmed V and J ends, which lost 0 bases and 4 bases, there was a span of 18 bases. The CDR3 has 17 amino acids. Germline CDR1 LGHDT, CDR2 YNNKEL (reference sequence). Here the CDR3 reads CASSQDRSGVWVTEAFF. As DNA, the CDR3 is TGTGCCAGCAGCCAAGATCGGTCGGGGGTCTGGGTCACTGAAGCTTTCTTT.